This T cell receptor beta chain originates from a study of Graves' ophthalmopathy and Graves' hyperthyroidism. Study-wide background: There was a collection of peripheral blood at initial diagnosis, before any treatment. Findings and limits, study-wide: The model achieved under 71% sensitivity and less than 75% specificity for ophthalmopathy progression.

The authors amplified TCR beta CDR3 regions, and they did so from RNA transcripts for repertoire sequencing. Following a first-round RT-PCR that used HTBI primers, a second-round multiplex PCR was carried out. MiXCR was run by TCRdb on the multiplex PCR reads, yielding one entry per CDR3 protein. The repertoire holds about 500,000 distinct CDR3 sequences, with under 15% as singletons. In the case of this clonotype: What it binds is not known.

Germline V gene data show CDR1 as SGHAT and CDR2 as FQNNGV. The V end lost 3 bases, the J end lost 5 bases, and 14 bases lay between the germline ends. This CDR3 is built from 14 residues. This chain connects TRBV11-2 to TRBJ2-7; D could derive from TRBD1 or TRBD2 (5 bases each). Input material: blood. This TCR was sampled from a woman aged 25 to 39 with Graves' ophthalmopathy. Here the CDR3 reads CASSLDPMGDEQYF. The CDR3, as DNA: TGTGCCAGCAGCTTGGACCCCATGGGGGACGAGCAGTACTTC.